Here is one T cell receptor (beta chain) with its context. The sample comes from a study of blood T cell repertoires in COVID-19. Overall study: Both acute and convalescent COVID-19 samples were obtained from the United States, Italy and Spain. T cells, B-cell-depleted T cells, or PBMCs provided the cDNA or gDNA that served as material.

Germline CDR1 is SGHTA and CDR2 is FQGNSA. With 5 bases clipped from V and 7 bases from J, the junction kept 10 bases outside the gene matches. CDR3 size: 15 residues. Original data processing: It was from reference gene primer amplification that nucleated cell counts were estimated. Assay: immunoSEQ multiplex PCR; the TCRdb copy retains only in-frame clones and omits some. V, J and clone size are those of that table, while D and trimming were read from the DNA. This sample has some 80,000 clones, with roughly 90% found just once. Sequenced: peripheral blood. The TCR was taken from a human donor in a cohort sampled during active COVID-19. This rearrangement joins TRBV7-2 to TRBJ2-1; 8 bases agree with TRBD1. CDR3 loop: CASSTHRGTRNEQFF. In nucleotides, the CDR3 is TGTGCCAGCAGCACGCACAGGGGGACAAGGAATGAGCAGTTCTTC.